Listed below are T cell receptor beta chains from one sample, sequenced in a study of T cell repertoires in cytomegalovirus infection. TCRdb re-called the reads through MiXCR, storing one row per CDR3 protein. In the table there are about 490,000 distinct CDR3 sequences, 16% of which are singletons. The sequencing sample was made of CD8+ T cells from PBMCs. The source of these receptors is a human donor in good health (CMV status not recorded). Some clones in this sample may be carry-over from other donors' samples. The CDR3 runs from the conserved cysteine through the conserved F or W. Each record gives: J gene, CDR3 length, clone size, V gene, D gene, CDR3 DNA, CDR3 protein. D genes are given only for firm matches. The size of a clone is reported for some rows only, either as once, few or many, or as a class for expanded clones.

J: TRBJ1-3
length: 14
size: NA
V: TRBV9
D: NA
DNA: TGTGCCAGCAGCTCCAGGAGCTCTGGAAACACCATATATTTT
CDR3: CASSSRSSGNTIYF

J: TRBJ1-4
length: 14
size: many
V: TRBV7-9
D: TRBD1
DNA: TGTGCCAGCAGCTGGGACAGGAGTAATGAAAAACTGTTTTTT
CDR3: CASSWDRSNEKLFF

J: TRBJ2-5
length: 14
size: many
V: TRBV4-1
D: NA
DNA: TGCGCCAGCAGCCAAGTTACAGGGTTAGAGACCCAGTACTTC
CDR3: CASSQVTGLETQYF

J: TRBJ2-7
length: 13
size: many
V: TRBV7-9
D: TRBD2
DNA: TGTGCCAGCTCCCCCAGCGGGGCGGGGGAGCAGTACTTC
CDR3: CASSPSGAGEQYF

J: TRBJ2-7
length: 19
size: NA
V: TRBV5-1
D: TRBD2
DNA: TGCGCCAGCAGCGTTGGACGACCGGGACTAGCGGGAGGGCCGGGGGAGACGTACTTC
CDR3: CASSVGRPGLAGGPGETYF

J: TRBJ2-1
length: 16
size: many
V: TRBV7-9
D: TRBD1
DNA: TGTGCCAGCAGCCCGCACCCCGGGACAGGGGACCCTGAGCAGTTCTTC
CDR3: CASSPHPGTGDPEQFF

J: TRBJ2-1
length: 13
size: NA
V: TRBV6-4
D: NA
DNA: TGTGCCAGCAGTGACTCGCCGGGCGGTGAGCAGTTCTTC
CDR3: CASSDSPGGEQFF

J: TRBJ1-6
length: 14
size: many
V: TRBV6-5
D: NA
DNA: TGTGCCAGGGGGCGGGGTCCGCCTAATTCACCCCTCCACTTT
CDR3: CARGRGPPNSPLHF

J: TRBJ2-1
length: 15
size: many
V: TRBV7-9
D: NA
DNA: TGTGCCAGCAGTCTAACCGGGTCCTCTATAGATGAGCAGTTCTTC
CDR3: CASSLTGSSIDEQFF

J: TRBJ1-1
length: 17
size: many
V: TRBV7-9
D: TRBD1
DNA: TGTGCCAGCAGCTCCAACCTACGACAGGGGGCAAACACTGAAGCTTTCTTT
CDR3: CASSSNLRQGANTEAFF

J: TRBJ1-2
length: 12
size: few
V: TRBV7-3
D: NA
DNA: TGTGCCAGCAGTAGGACGGTCTTAGGCTACACCTTC
CDR3: CASSRTVLGYTF

J: TRBJ1-4
length: 17
size: once
V: TRBV2
D: NA
DNA: TGTGCCAGCGGTACGGGGAGGAACCCTAGCACTAATGAAAAACTGTTTTTT
CDR3: CASGTGRNPSTNEKLFF

J: TRBJ1-2
length: 15
size: once
V: TRBV28
D: NA
DNA: TGTGCCAGCAGCTCTTCTCTTCGGGATCCCTATGGCTACACCTTC
CDR3: CASSSSLRDPYGYTF

J: TRBJ2-1
length: 12
size: NA
V: TRBV14
D: NA
DNA: TGTGCCAGCAGCCCCTCTGGGCGTGAGCAGTTCTTC
CDR3: CASSPSGREQFF

J: TRBJ2-1
length: 16
size: many
V: TRBV12-3/TRBV12-4
D: TRBD1
DNA: TGTGCCAGCAGTTTTTTTGCTCAGGGGGCTGACAATGAGCAGTTCTTC
CDR3: CASSFFAQGADNEQFF

J: TRBJ2-1
length: 13
size: NA
V: TRBV20-1
D: NA
DNA: TGCAGTGCTAGCGCCCGGACAGACAATGAGCAGTTCTTC
CDR3: CSASARTDNEQFF

J: TRBJ1-1
length: 15
size: NA
V: TRBV5-4
D: NA
DNA: TGTGCCAGCACCTGGGGCCAGGGAATAGACACTGAAGCTTTCTTT
CDR3: CASTWGQGIDTEAFF

J: TRBJ1-4
length: 14
size: many
V: TRBV5-4
D: TRBD1
DNA: TGTGCCAGCAGTAAGGGACAGGGGGATGAAAAACTGTTTTTT
CDR3: CASSKGQGDEKLFF

J: TRBJ1-4
length: 15
size: few
V: TRBV30
D: NA
DNA: TGTGCCTGGACTCACGGGACCCCTAGGAATGAAAAACTGTTTTTT
CDR3: CAWTHGTPRNEKLFF

J: TRBJ2-6
length: 14
size: NA
V: TRBV28
D: NA
DNA: TGTGCAAGCGAAAGGTTTTCTGTTGCCAACGTCCTGACTTTC
CDR3: CASERFSVANVLTF

J: TRBJ1-1
length: 13
size: many
V: TRBV5-4
D: NA
DNA: TGTGCCAGCAGCAACAAGATGAACACTGAAGCTTTCTTT
CDR3: CASSNKMNTEAFF

J: TRBJ2-1
length: 16
size: NA
V: TRBV9
D: NA
DNA: TGTGCCAGCAGCGTAGGCGGTCGGGCAGCTAACAATGAGCAGTTCTTC
CDR3: CASSVGGRAANNEQFF

J: TRBJ1-1
length: 13
size: many
V: TRBV7-2
D: NA
DNA: TGTGCCAGCAGCCCGGGACCGGCTCGCGGGGCTTTCTTT
CDR3: CASSPGPARGAFF

J: TRBJ1-5
length: 13
size: many
V: TRBV19
D: NA
DNA: TGTGCCAGTAGTGGAACAGGGAGTCAGCCCCAGCATTTT
CDR3: CASSGTGSQPQHF

J: TRBJ2-4
length: 13
size: NA
V: TRBV3-1
D: NA
DNA: TGTGCCAGCAGCTCACCAGGGGAAGACATTCAGTACTTC
CDR3: CASSSPGEDIQYF

J: TRBJ2-2
length: 15
size: many
V: TRBV7-9
D: NA
DNA: TGTGCCACCATCGGAGGGATACGGAACACCGGGGAGCTGTTTTTT
CDR3: CATIGGIRNTGELFF

J: TRBJ2-2
length: 16
size: NA
V: TRBV15
D: TRBD1
DNA: TGTGCCACCAGCAGACCCGACAGGGGGTATACCGGGGAGCTGTTTTTT
CDR3: CATSRPDRGYTGELFF

J: TRBJ2-3
length: 20
size: many
V: TRBV7-9
D: TRBD2
DNA: TGTGCCAGCAGCATACAAGGACTAGCGGGGGTACGCCCTAGCACAGATACGCAGTATTTT
CDR3: CASSIQGLAGVRPSTDTQYF

J: TRBJ2-1
length: 23
size: NA
V: TRBV7-9
D: TRBD1
DNA: TGTGCCAGCAGCCCACGCGTCGGGACAGCGCTACCCATCAGGGTTGGCTCCTACAATGAGCAGTTCTTC
CDR3: CASSPRVGTALPIRVGSYNEQFF

J: TRBJ1-1
length: 13
size: NA
V: TRBV20-1
D: NA
DNA: TGCAGTGCTTCGGTAGGGCCGAACACTGAAGCTTTCTTT
CDR3: CSASVGPNTEAFF

J: TRBJ2-5
length: 15
size: few
V: TRBV6-5
D: TRBD1
DNA: TGTGCCAGCAGTTACCGGGACAGGGCTAAAGAGACCCAGTACTTC
CDR3: CASSYRDRAKETQYF

J: TRBJ2-3
length: 17
size: many
V: TRBV7-8
D: TRBD1
DNA: TGTGCCAGCAGCTCTTCCTTCGGACAGGGTCGGACAGATACGCAGTATTTT
CDR3: CASSSSFGQGRTDTQYF

J: TRBJ2-1
length: 14
size: many
V: TRBV7-3
D: NA
DNA: TGTGCCAGCAGCTTAATGGGGACCCGCGATGAGCAGTTCTTC
CDR3: CASSLMGTRDEQFF

J: TRBJ1-2
length: 17
size: NA
V: TRBV9
D: NA
DNA: TGTGCCAGCAGCGTATCCCCAAAGGGGGTTCATAACTATGGCTACACCTTC
CDR3: CASSVSPKGVHNYGYTF

J: TRBJ2-1
length: 15
size: NA
V: TRBV3-1
D: TRBD2
DNA: TGTGCCAGCAGCCAAGATAGCACTAGCGGCAATGAGCAGTTCTTC
CDR3: CASSQDSTSGNEQFF

J: TRBJ2-7
length: 16
size: many
V: TRBV12-3/TRBV12-4
D: NA
DNA: TGTGCCAGCAGTTGGGGCGGGTCAGGGCCCTCCTACGAGCAGTACTTC
CDR3: CASSWGGSGPSYEQYF

J: TRBJ1-1
length: 15
size: NA
V: TRBV6-1
D: NA
DNA: TGTGCCAGCCCCGGAGGGAGCCCTATGAACACTGAAGCTTTCTTT
CDR3: CASPGGSPMNTEAFF

J: TRBJ2-3
length: 16
size: many
V: TRBV12-5
D: TRBD2
DNA: TGTGCTAGTGGTTCCACGACTAGCGGAAGCACAGATACGCAGTATTTT
CDR3: CASGSTTSGSTDTQYF

J: TRBJ2-2
length: 22
size: once
V: TRBV5-4
D: TRBD2
DNA: TGTGCCAGCAGCATTGGCCTGTCATCGGGACTAGCGGGAGAGAGGAACACCGGGGAGCTGTTTTTT
CDR3: CASSIGLSSGLAGERNTGELFF

J: TRBJ1-1
length: 13
size: NA
V: TRBV6-5
D: NA
DNA: TGTGCCAGCAGCACACGCGAGTGGACTGAAGCTTTCTTT
CDR3: CASSTREWTEAFF

J: TRBJ1-1
length: 14
size: many
V: TRBV19
D: TRBD1
DNA: TGTGCCAGTAGAACAGGGGAAGGAAGCACTGAAGCTTTCTTT
CDR3: CASRTGEGSTEAFF

J: TRBJ1-1
length: 15
size: few
V: TRBV7-9
D: NA
DNA: TGTGCCAGCAGCTTAGCATATCGGTTGAGCACTGAAGCTTTCTTT
CDR3: CASSLAYRLSTEAFF

J: TRBJ1-1
length: 11
size: many
V: TRBV27
D: NA
DNA: TGTGCCAGCCTAACTAACACTGAAGCTTTCTTT
CDR3: CASLTNTEAFF

J: TRBJ2-7
length: 16
size: NA
V: TRBV7-9
D: NA
DNA: TGTGCCAGCAGCAGTAACATGCGACACCCGGCCTACGAGCAGTACTTC
CDR3: CASSSNMRHPAYEQYF

J: TRBJ2-5
length: 14
size: NA
V: TRBV14
D: TRBD2
DNA: TGTGCCAGCAGCCAGGCGACTAGCCCAGAGACCCAGTACTTC
CDR3: CASSQATSPETQYF

J: TRBJ1-2
length: 13
size: NA
V: TRBV7-3
D: NA
DNA: TGTGCCAGCAGCTCAGAAGGGAACTATGGCTACACCTTC
CDR3: CASSSEGNYGYTF

J: TRBJ2-1
length: 16
size: few
V: TRBV6-5
D: NA
DNA: TGTGCCAGCAGTCTGGGAGGAGGGGTGGAATACAATGAGCAGTTCTTC
CDR3: CASSLGGGVEYNEQFF

J: TRBJ2-7
length: 13
size: NA
V: TRBV7-9
D: NA
DNA: TGTGCCAGCAGCATGGCAGGGAGGATCGAGCAGTACTTC
CDR3: CASSMAGRIEQYF

J: TRBJ2-7
length: 14
size: few
V: TRBV3-1
D: TRBD1
DNA: TGTGCCAGCAGCCAATTGGACAGGAGCTACGAGCAGTACTTC
CDR3: CASSQLDRSYEQYF

J: TRBJ1-5
length: 13
size: NA
V: TRBV5-6
D: NA
DNA: TGTGCCAGCAGTTCGACAGCGAATCAGCCCCAGCATTTT
CDR3: CASSSTANQPQHF

J: TRBJ1-4
length: 13
size: NA
V: TRBV27
D: NA
DNA: TGTGCCAGCCTAGGGTTGGCGGAGCAAAAACTGTTTTTT
CDR3: CASLGLAEQKLFF

J: TRBJ2-1
length: 13
size: many
V: TRBV4-1
D: NA
DNA: TGCGCCAGCAGCCTCCTAGCTGTTAATGAGCAGTTCTTC
CDR3: CASSLLAVNEQFF

J: TRBJ2-4
length: 20
size: NA
V: TRBV27
D: TRBD2
DNA: TGTGCCAGCGAGACTGGTGCTAGCGGGGGGAGCCGCAAAGCCAAAAACATTCAGTACTTC
CDR3: CASETGASGGSRKAKNIQYF

J: TRBJ2-7
length: 17
size: many
V: TRBV28
D: TRBD2
DNA: TGTGCCAGCAGTTCCCCCTCCCTAGCGGGAGGCTCCTACGAGCAGTACTTC
CDR3: CASSSPSLAGGSYEQYF

J: TRBJ2-1
length: 17
size: NA
V: TRBV24-1
D: TRBD2
DNA: TGTGCCACCAGTGATCCCGGGACTAGCGGGCCGTACAATGAGCAGTTCTTC
CDR3: CATSDPGTSGPYNEQFF

J: TRBJ2-6
length: 20
size: many
V: TRBV4-1
D: NA
DNA: TGCGCCAGCAGCCAAGATTGGGGGGCGACCACCTTCTCTGGGGCCAACGTCCTGACTTTC
CDR3: CASSQDWGATTFSGANVLTF

J: TRBJ1-1
length: 16
size: few
V: TRBV19
D: NA
DNA: TGTGCCAGTAGTATCGACTCCCGCGTGGGAAACACTGAAGCTTTCTTT
CDR3: CASSIDSRVGNTEAFF

J: TRBJ2-1
length: 19
size: many
V: TRBV12-3/TRBV12-4
D: TRBD2
DNA: TGTGCCAGCAGTTTGGTGAGGGCTAGCGGGGGGGTTCCGTACAATGAGCAGTTCTTC
CDR3: CASSLVRASGGVPYNEQFF

J: TRBJ2-1
length: 15
size: few
V: TRBV27
D: TRBD2
DNA: TGTGCCAGCAAAGGGGGAGACGGGGGGGAAAATGAGCAGTTCTTC
CDR3: CASKGGDGGENEQFF